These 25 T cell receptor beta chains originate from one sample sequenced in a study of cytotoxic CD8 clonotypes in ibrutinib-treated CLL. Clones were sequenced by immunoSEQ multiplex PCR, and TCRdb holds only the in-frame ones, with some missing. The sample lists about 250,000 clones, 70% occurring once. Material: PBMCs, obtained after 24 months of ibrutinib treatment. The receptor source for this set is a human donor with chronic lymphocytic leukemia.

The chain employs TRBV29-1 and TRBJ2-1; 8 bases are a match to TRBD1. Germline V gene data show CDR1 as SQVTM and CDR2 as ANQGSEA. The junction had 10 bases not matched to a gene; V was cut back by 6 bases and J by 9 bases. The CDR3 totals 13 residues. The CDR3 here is CSVTTTGTGEQFF. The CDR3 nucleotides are TGCAGCGTCACTACAACCGGGACAGGTGAGCAGTTCTTC.

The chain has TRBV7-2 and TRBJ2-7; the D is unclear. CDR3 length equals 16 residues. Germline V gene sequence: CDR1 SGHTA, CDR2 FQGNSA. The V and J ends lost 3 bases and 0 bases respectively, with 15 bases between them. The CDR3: CASSFSPAASSYEQYF. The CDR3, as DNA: TGTGCCAGCAGCTTCTCCCCGGCCGCTAGCTCCTACGAGCAGTACTTC.

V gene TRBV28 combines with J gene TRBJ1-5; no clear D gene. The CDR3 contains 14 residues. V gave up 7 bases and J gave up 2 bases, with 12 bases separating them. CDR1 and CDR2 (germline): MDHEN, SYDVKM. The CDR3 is CASTSGVGNQPQHF. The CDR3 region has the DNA TGTGCCAGCACATCCGGGGTTGGCAATCAGCCCCAGCATTTT.

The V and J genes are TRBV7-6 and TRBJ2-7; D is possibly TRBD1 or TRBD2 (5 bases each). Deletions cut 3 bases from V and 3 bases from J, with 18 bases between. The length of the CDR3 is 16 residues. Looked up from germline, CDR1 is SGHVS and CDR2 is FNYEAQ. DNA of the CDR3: TGTGCCAGCAGCTTTTACCGGGACGGAGTCCACTACGAGCAGTACTTC. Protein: CASSFYRDGVHYEQYF.

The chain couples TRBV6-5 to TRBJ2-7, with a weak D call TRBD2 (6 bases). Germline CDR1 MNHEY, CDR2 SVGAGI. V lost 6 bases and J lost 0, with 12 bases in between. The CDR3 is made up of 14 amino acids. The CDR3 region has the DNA TGTGCCAGCAGCCCGGGGGTAGTCTCCTACGAGCAGTACTTC. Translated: CASSPGVVSYEQYF.

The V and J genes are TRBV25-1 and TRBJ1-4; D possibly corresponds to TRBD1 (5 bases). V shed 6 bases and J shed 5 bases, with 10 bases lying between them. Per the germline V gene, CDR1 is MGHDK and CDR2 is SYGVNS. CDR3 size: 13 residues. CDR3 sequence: CASSPAGNEKLFF. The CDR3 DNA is TGTGCCAGCAGCCCTGCAGGGAATGAAAAACTGTTTTTT.

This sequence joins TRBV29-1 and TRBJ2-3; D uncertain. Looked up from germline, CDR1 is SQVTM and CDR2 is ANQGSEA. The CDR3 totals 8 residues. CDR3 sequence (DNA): TGCAGTCAAGATACGCAGTATTTT. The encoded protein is CSQDTQYF.

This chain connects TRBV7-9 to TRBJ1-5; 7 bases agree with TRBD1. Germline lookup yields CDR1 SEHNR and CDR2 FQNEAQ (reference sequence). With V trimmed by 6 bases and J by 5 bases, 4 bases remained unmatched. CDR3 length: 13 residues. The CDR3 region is CASSPTGDQPQHF. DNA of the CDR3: TGTGCCAGCAGTCCCACAGGGGATCAGCCCCAGCATTTT.

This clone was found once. CDR3 sequence reads: CSADPSLLYNEQFF. CDR3 sequence (DNA): TGCAGCGCCGACCCCTCACTACTATACAATGAGCAGTTCTTC. The gene calls are TRBV29-1 and TRBJ2-1, with D hard to call. The CDR3 covers 14 residues. Trimming left V 7 bases short and J 4 bases short, with 17 bases between. Germline V CDR1 and CDR2: SQVTM, ANQGSEA.

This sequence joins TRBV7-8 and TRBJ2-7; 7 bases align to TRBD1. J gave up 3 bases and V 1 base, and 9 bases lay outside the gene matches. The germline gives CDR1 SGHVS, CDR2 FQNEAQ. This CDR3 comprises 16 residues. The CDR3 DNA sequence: TGTGCCAGCAGCTTAGGACAGGGCCGAACTAACTACGAGCAGTACTTC. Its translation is CASSLGQGRTNYEQYF.

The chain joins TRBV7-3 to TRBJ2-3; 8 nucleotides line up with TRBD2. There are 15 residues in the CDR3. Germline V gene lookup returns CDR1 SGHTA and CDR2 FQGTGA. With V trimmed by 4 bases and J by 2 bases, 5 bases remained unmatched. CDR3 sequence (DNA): TGTGCCAGCAGCTCCACTAGCGGAAACACAGATACGCAGTATTTT. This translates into CASSSTSGNTDTQYF.

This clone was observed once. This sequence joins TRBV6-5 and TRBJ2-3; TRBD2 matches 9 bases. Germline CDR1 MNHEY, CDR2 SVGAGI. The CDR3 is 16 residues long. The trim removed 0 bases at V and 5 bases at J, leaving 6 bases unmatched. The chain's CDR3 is CASSYSPGLAIDTQYF. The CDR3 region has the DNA TGTGCCAGCAGTTACTCCCCGGGACTAGCTATAGATACGCAGTATTTT.

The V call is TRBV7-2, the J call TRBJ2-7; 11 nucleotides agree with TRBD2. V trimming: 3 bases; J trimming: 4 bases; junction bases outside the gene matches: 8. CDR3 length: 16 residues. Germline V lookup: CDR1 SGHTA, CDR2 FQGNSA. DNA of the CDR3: TGTGCCAGCAGCTTCTACCTAGCGGGAGGCGGATACGAGCAGTACTTC. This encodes CASSFYLAGGGYEQYF.

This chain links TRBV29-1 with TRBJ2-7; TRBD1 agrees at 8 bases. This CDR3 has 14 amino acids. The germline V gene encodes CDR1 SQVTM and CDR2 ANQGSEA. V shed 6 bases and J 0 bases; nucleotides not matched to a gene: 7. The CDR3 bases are TGCAGCGTCGGCTCCGGGACAGGCTCCTACGAGCAGTACTTC. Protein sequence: CSVGSGTGSYEQYF.

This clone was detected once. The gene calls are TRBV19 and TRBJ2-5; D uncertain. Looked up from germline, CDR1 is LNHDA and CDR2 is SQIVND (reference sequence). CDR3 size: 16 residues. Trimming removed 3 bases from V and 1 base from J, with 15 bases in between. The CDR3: CASSMGPGLFQETQYF. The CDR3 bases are TGTGCCAGTAGTATGGGTCCGGGCCTTTTCCAAGAGACCCAGTACTTC.

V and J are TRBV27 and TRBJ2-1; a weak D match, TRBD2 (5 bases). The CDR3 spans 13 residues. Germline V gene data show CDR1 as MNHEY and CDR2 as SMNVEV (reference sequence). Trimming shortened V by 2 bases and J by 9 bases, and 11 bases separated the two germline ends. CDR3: CASSLAYRGEQFF. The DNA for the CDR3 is TGTGCCAGCAGTTTAGCCTACCGGGGTGAGCAGTTCTTC.

The CDR3 region has the DNA TGTGCCAGCAGCTTAGATCCAGCGGGCTACGAGCAGTACTTC. It specifies CASSLDPAGYEQYF. This chain links TRBV7-2 with TRBJ2-7; D is perhaps TRBD2 (6 bases). This CDR3 comprises 14 residues. With 1 base removed from V and 3 bases from J, the gap between germline ends came to 10 bases. CDR1 is SGHTA and CDR2 is FQGNSA in the germline V gene.

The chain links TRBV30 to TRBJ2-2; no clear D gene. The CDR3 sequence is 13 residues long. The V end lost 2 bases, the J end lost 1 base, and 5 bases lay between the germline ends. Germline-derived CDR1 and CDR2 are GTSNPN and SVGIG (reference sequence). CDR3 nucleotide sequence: TGTGCCTGGAGTACGGGGAACACCGGGGAGCTGTTTTTT. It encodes CAWSTGNTGELFF.

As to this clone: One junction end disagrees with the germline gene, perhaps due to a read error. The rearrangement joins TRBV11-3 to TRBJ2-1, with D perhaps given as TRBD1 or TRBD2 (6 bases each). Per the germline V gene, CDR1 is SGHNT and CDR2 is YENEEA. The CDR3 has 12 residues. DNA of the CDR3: TGTGCCAGCAGCCTGCGGGATTTATCAGGGGTCTTC. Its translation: CASSLRDLSGVF.

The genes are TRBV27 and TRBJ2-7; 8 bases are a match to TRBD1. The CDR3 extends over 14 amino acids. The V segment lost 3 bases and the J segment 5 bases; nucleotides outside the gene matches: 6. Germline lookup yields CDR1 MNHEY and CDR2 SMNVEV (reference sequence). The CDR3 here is CASSFRGPGDEQYF. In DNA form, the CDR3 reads TGTGCCAGCAGTTTCAGGGGGCCGGGGGACGAGCAGTACTTC.

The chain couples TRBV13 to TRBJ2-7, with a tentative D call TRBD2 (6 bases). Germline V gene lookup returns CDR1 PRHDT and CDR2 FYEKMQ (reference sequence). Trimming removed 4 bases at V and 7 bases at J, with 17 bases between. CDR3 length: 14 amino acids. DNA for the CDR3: TGTGCCAGCAGCTACCGGGACTCCCCTCGGGAGCAGTACTTC. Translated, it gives CASSYRDSPREQYF.

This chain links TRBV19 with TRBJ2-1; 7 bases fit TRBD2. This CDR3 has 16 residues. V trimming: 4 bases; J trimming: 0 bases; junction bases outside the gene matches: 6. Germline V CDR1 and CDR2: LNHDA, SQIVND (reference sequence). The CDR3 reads CASSRAGVSSYNEQFF. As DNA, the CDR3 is TGTGCCAGTAGTAGGGCGGGAGTGAGCTCCTACAATGAGCAGTTCTTC.

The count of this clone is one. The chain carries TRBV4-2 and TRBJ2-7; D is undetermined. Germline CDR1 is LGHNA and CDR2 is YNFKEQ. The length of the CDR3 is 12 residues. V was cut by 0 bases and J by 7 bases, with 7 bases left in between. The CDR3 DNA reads TGTGCCAGCAGCCAAGAGAACGGAGAGCAGTACTTC. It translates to CASSQENGEQYF.

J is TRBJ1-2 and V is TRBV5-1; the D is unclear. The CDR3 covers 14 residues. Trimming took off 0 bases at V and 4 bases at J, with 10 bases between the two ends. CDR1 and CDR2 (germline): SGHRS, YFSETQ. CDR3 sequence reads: CASSLGEVIYGYTF. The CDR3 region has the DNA TGCGCCAGCAGCTTGGGAGAGGTAATCTATGGCTACACCTTC.

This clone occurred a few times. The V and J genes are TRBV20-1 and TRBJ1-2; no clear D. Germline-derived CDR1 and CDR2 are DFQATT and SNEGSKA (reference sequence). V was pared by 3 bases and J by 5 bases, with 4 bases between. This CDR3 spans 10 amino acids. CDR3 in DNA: TGCAGTGCTAGTCATTATGGCTACACCTTC. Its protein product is CSASHYGYTF.